A selection of T cell receptor beta chains follows, all from one sample in a study of T cells in Graves' hyperthyroidism and ophthalmopathy. TCRdb re-derived calls from the multiplex PCR reads in MiXCR, one entry per CDR3 protein. This table has 500,000 to 650,000 distinct CDR3 sequences, roughly 15% appearing once. The sample comprised blood. The origin of the receptors is a woman aged 40 to 49 with Graves' hyperthyroidism. Each CDR3 is given with its conserved first and last residue. The order of the fields is D gene, V gene, clone size, CDR3 length, J gene, CDR3 protein, CDR3 DNA. The D gene is left open where the match is weak. Clone size, where shown, is once, few, many, or a class for clones that have expanded.

TRBD1	TRBV27	NA	14	TRBJ2-6	CASRTGAGANVLTF	TGTGCCAGTCGGACAGGGGCAGGGGCCAACGTCCTGACTTTC
TRBD1	TRBV20-1	many	16	TRBJ1-6	CRVPVGSGQGNSPLHF	TGCAGGGTTCCGGTGGGATCGGGACAGGGGAATTCACCCCTCCACTTT
TRBD1	TRBV19	NA	15	TRBJ2-1	CASSPRQGPTVEQFF	TGTGCCAGTAGTCCCCGACAGGGCCCAACAGTTGAGCAGTTCTTC
NA	TRBV27	many	15	TRBJ1-5	CASSLAAESNQPQHF	TGTGCCAGCAGTTTAGCCGCAGAAAGCAATCAGCCCCAGCATTTT
TRBD1	TRBV12-5	NA	13	TRBJ1-1	CASGLLGTVRAFF	TGTGCTAGTGGTTTGCTCGGGACAGTCAGAGCTTTCTTT
NA	TRBV6-1	NA	13	TRBJ2-3	CASRQGITDTQYF	TGTGCCAGCAGACAGGGAATCACAGATACGCAGTATTTT
NA	TRBV20-1	many	15	TRBJ1-5	CSAGAHLNSNQPQHF	TGCAGTGCTGGAGCTCACCTTAATAGCAATCAGCCCCAGCATTTT
NA	TRBV29-1	NA	13	TRBJ2-5	CSVEGRVIETQYF	TGCAGCGTTGAGGGCAGGGTCATAGAGACCCAGTACTTC
NA	TRBV27	many	13	TRBJ2-7	CASRERGSYEQYF	TGTGCCAGCAGAGAAAGAGGTTCCTACGAGCAGTACTTC
NA	TRBV7-8	many	15	TRBJ2-7	CASSLADIGSYEQYF	TGTGCCAGCAGCTTAGCGGACATAGGTTCCTACGAGCAGTACTTC
NA	TRBV28	many	12	TRBJ2-1	CASGTYYNEQFF	TGTGCCAGTGGGACCTACTACAATGAGCAGTTCTTC
NA	TRBV10-3	few	17	TRBJ1-4	CAISESAGSIGWEKLFF	TGTGCCATCAGTGAGTCCGCTGGATCAATCGGGTGGGAAAAACTGTTTTTT
TRBD2	TRBV30	many	14	TRBJ2-1	CAWSAGTSSKEQFF	TGTGCCTGGAGTGCCGGGACTAGCAGCAAAGAGCAGTTCTTC
NA	TRBV11-3	few	15	TRBJ2-2	CASRGGGLDTGELFF	TGTGCCAGCAGAGGGGGGGGCTTGGACACCGGGGAGCTGTTTTTT
TRBD2	TRBV20-1	NA	14	TRBJ2-5	CSARDPSGLETQYF	TGCAGTGCTAGAGATCCTAGCGGGCTAGAGACCCAGTACTTC
NA	TRBV6-1	NA	14	TRBJ2-1	CASSRPSPYNEQFF	TGTGCCAGCAGCCGACCGTCCCCCTACAATGAGCAGTTCTTC
NA	TRBV7-9	many	13	TRBJ2-3	CASSSRGPDTQYF	TGTGCCAGCAGCTCCCGGGGCCCAGATACGCAGTATTTT
NA	TRBV10-3	few	15	TRBJ2-3	CATQEGRASTDTQYF	TGTGCCACCCAAGAGGGGCGGGCTAGCACAGATACGCAGTATTTT
TRBD2	TRBV24-1	many	20	TRBJ2-2	CATSEGGGASGSSNTGELFF	TGTGCCACCAGTGAAGGAGGGGGAGCTAGCGGGAGTTCGAACACCGGGGAGCTGTTTTTT
TRBD2	TRBV3-1	NA	14	TRBJ2-1	CASSQSGASGEQFF	TGTGCCAGCAGCCAATCCGGGGCTAGCGGGGAGCAGTTCTTC
TRBD2	TRBV29-1	NA	14	TRBJ2-1	CSVGSLAGTNEQFF	TGCAGCGTTGGTTCCCTAGCGGGAACGAATGAGCAGTTCTTC
NA	TRBV15	NA	18	TRBJ2-2	CATSRDTLSGYLAGELFF	TGTGCCACCAGCAGAGATACGTTGTCAGGGTACTTGGCCGGGGAGCTGTTTTTT
TRBD1	TRBV6-1	NA	17	TRBJ2-6	CAIAVQGYSSGANVLTF	TGTGCCATCGCCGTACAGGGGTATTCCTCTGGGGCCAACGTCCTGACTTTC
TRBD2	TRBV5-1	many	14	TRBJ2-5	CASSGTSGFETQYF	TGCGCCAGCAGCGGGACTAGCGGTTTTGAGACCCAGTACTTC
TRBD1	TRBV29-1	few	15	TRBJ1-6	CSVGGTGGGNSPLHF	TGCAGCGTGGGGGGGACAGGGGGCGGAAATTCACCCCTCCACTTT
TRBD1	TRBV4-1	NA	15	TRBJ1-2	CASSQGAEGGTGITF	TGCGCCAGCAGCCAAGGGGCGGAGGGGGGGACAGGAATTACCTTC
NA	TRBV7-9	NA	16	TRBJ2-3	CASSWRDRPSADTQYF	TGTGCCAGCAGCTGGAGGGACAGACCAAGCGCAGATACGCAGTATTTT
TRBD1	TRBV20-1	many	13	TRBJ1-2	CSAKRQGSYGYTF	TGCAGTGCTAAGAGACAGGGAAGCTATGGCTACACCTTC
NA	TRBV7-2	NA	16	TRBJ1-6	CASSLKSPGQHSPLHF	TGTGCCAGCAGCTTAAAGAGTCCGGGTCAGCACTCACCCCTCCACTTT
TRBD1	TRBV5-1	many	15	TRBJ1-1	CASRGTGDRGTEAFF	TGCGCCAGCAGGGGGACAGGGGACCGGGGCACTGAAGCTTTCTTT
TRBD2	TRBV5-1	many	14	TRBJ2-7	CASSMTSASYEQYF	TGCGCCAGCAGCATGACTAGCGCATCCTACGAGCAGTACTTC
NA	TRBV2	many	14	TRBJ2-7	CASRGTHDSYEQYF	TGTGCCAGCAGAGGGACCCACGACTCCTACGAGCAGTACTTC
TRBD1	TRBV29-1	once	12	TRBJ2-1	CSVITGGSEQFF	TGCAGCGTGATTACAGGGGGCTCTGAGCAGTTCTTC
NA	TRBV7-9	NA	14	TRBJ2-3	CASSLRGITDTQYF	TGTGCCAGCAGCTTACGCGGGATTACAGATACGCAGTATTTT
TRBD1	TRBV28	many	15	TRBJ1-2	CASSPPYDRVQGYTF	TGTGCCAGCAGTCCCCCCTACGACAGGGTTCAAGGCTACACCTTC
NA	TRBV2	NA	16	TRBJ2-7	CAGSGMEGRGIYEQYF	TGTGCCGGCAGTGGAATGGAAGGCAGGGGAATCTACGAGCAGTACTTC
NA	TRBV6-1	many	14	TRBJ2-7	CASRQTGRDSEQYF	TGTGCCAGCAGACAGACAGGCAGGGATTCCGAGCAGTACTTC
TRBD2	TRBV20-1	many	18	TRBJ2-3	CSARPGLAGNIPTDTQYF	TGCAGTGCTAGACCGGGACTAGCGGGAAATATTCCTACAGATACGCAGTATTTT
NA	TRBV20-1	many	15	TRBJ2-3	CSATTGGIATDTQYF	TGCAGTGCTACGACTGGGGGGATCGCCACAGATACGCAGTATTTT
TRBD2	TRBV7-9	few	15	TRBJ2-7	CASILGTSGIYEQYF	TGTGCCAGCATCCTCGGGACTAGCGGTATCTACGAGCAGTACTTC
TRBD2	TRBV5-5	NA	15	TRBJ2-2	CASSLGREATGELFF	TGTGCCAGCAGCTTGGGGCGGGAGGCCACCGGGGAGCTGTTTTTT
TRBD2	TRBV3-1	once	18	TRBJ2-2	CASSQEPSGGLNTGELFF	TGTGCCAGCAGCCAAGAACCTAGCGGGGGACTTAACACCGGGGAGCTGTTTTTT
TRBD2	TRBV30	NA	14	TRBJ2-3	CAWALAGSTDTQYF	TGTGCCTGGGCACTAGCGGGATCCACAGATACGCAGTATTTT
NA	TRBV29-1	NA	12	TRBJ1-1	CSVLPGDTEAFF	TGCAGCGTGCTCCCAGGGGATACTGAAGCTTTCTTT
NA	TRBV11-2	many	16	TRBJ1-1	CASSFGSGTKNTEAFF	TGTGCCAGCAGCTTCGGATCCGGGACAAAGAACACTGAAGCTTTCTTT
TRBD1	TRBV3-1	few	13	TRBJ2-2	CAEEQGAGGELFF	TGTGCAGAAGAACAGGGGGCGGGCGGGGAGCTGTTTTTT
NA	TRBV12-5	NA	13	TRBJ1-5	CASGLDSNQPQHF	TGTGCTAGTGGTTTGGATAGCAATCAGCCCCAGCATTTT
NA	TRBV3-1	many	14	TRBJ1-1	CASSPSFMNTEAFF	TGTGCCAGCAGCCCTTCCTTTATGAACACTGAAGCTTTCTTT
TRBD1	TRBV9	many	14	TRBJ1-2	CASSVGTATYGYTF	TGTGCCAGCAGCGTCGGGACAGCTACCTATGGCTACACCTTC
TRBD2	TRBV11-2	many	15	TRBJ2-7	CASSLGLAVGGEQYF	TGTGCCAGCAGCTTAGGGCTAGCGGTGGGAGGCGAGCAGTACTTC
TRBD1	TRBV19	few	14	TRBJ1-1	CASSETGMNTEAFF	TGTGCCAGTAGTGAGACAGGGATGAACACTGAAGCTTTCTTT
NA	TRBV7-9	many	13	TRBJ2-7	CASRGGSSYEQYF	TGTGCCAGCAGGGGAGGTTCTTCCTACGAGCAGTACTTC
TRBD1	TRBV9	many	15	TRBJ2-7	CASSAEGTGQREQYF	TGTGCCAGCAGCGCCGAGGGGACAGGTCAACGCGAGCAGTACTTC
NA	TRBV7-8	many	11	TRBJ2-1	CASSVRGEQFF	TGTGCCAGCAGCGTGAGGGGGGAGCAGTTCTTC
NA	TRBV6-1	many	13	TRBJ1-5	CASRKESNQPQHF	TGTGCCAGCAGGAAAGAGAGCAATCAGCCCCAGCATTTT
TRBD2	TRBV7-8	many	19	TRBJ2-3	CASSLADSGLAGLGDTQYF	TGTGCCAGCAGCTTAGCCGATTCAGGTCTAGCGGGATTGGGAGATACGCAGTATTTT
NA	TRBV7-9	many	12	TRBJ1-2	CASSLVERGYTF	TGTGCCAGCAGCTTAGTTGAGCGTGGCTACACCTTC